What follows are 18 T cell receptor beta chains derived from one specimen sequenced in a study of T cells in Graves' hyperthyroidism and ophthalmopathy. What was amplified from RNA transcripts were TCR beta CDR3 regions. The HTBI primer set served for first-round RT-PCR of the TCR CDR3. A single record per CDR3 protein comes from TCRdb applying MiXCR to the multiplex PCR reads. The sample has about 420,000 distinct CDR3 sequences; more than 15% are singletons. Sequencing was done on a sample of blood. These receptors all come from a woman aged 18-29 years with Graves' hyperthyroidism.

The chain combines TRBV5-4 with TRBJ2-3; TRBD2 matches at 7 bases. Germline CDR1 SGHNT, CDR2 YYREEE (reference sequence). The CDR3 runs 15 residues. V lost 4 bases to trimming and J lost 0 bases; unmatched junction nucleotides: 5. CDR3 bases: TGTGCCAGCAGCAGGGAGGGACGAAGCACAGATACGCAGTATTTT. Its protein is CASSREGRSTDTQYF.

This clonotype came up many times. V gene TRBV30 combines with J gene TRBJ2-7; 7 bases are a match to TRBD1. With V trimmed by 1 base and J by 0 bases, 3 bases remained unmatched. The germline V gene encodes CDR1 GTSNPN and CDR2 SVGIG (reference sequence). The CDR3 contains 14 residues. CDR3 region: CAWSGQGVSYEQYF. The CDR3 coding sequence is TGTGCCTGGAGTGGCCAGGGGGTCTCCTACGAGCAGTACTTC.

This clonotype showed up just a few times. This chain connects TRBV7-8 to TRBJ1-6; D is ambiguous. Germline values: CDR1 SGHVS, CDR2 FQNEAQ. With 5 bases removed from V and 5 bases from J, the gap between germline ends came to 16 bases. The CDR3 loop spans 16 amino acids. DNA of the CDR3: TGTGCCAGCAGCCCCCGGCCACGGGGAAATAATTCACCCCTCCACTTT. Amino acids: CASSPRPRGNNSPLHF. Filled out from reference TRBV7-8 and TRBJ1-6, the complete variable domain reads GAGVSQSPRYKVAKRGQDVALRCDPISGHVSLFWYQQALGQGPEFLTYFQNEAQLDKSGLPSDRFFAERPEGSVSTLKIQRTQQEDSAVYLCASSPRPRGNNSPLHFGNGTRLTVT.

CDR3 coding DNA: TGTGCCAGCAGCCCGGGACTAGCGGGAGTGTCCATAGCCAAAAACATTCAGTACTTC. Its protein product is CASSPGLAGVSIAKNIQYF. The V gene is TRBV11-3, the J gene TRBJ2-4, with TRBD2 matching 14 bases. The length of the CDR3 is 19 residues. The germline V gene has CDR1 SGHNT and CDR2 YENEEA. V dropped 5 bases and J dropped 0; count of bases not matched to a gene: 9.

This clonotype was found many times. CDR3 in amino acids: CASSFKVYETPGWAGELFF. The DNA for the CDR3 is TGTGCCAGCAGTTTTAAGGTGTACGAAACCCCGGGTTGGGCCGGGGAGCTGTTTTTT. V is TRBV12-3 or TRBV12-4 and J is TRBJ2-2; D not resolved. Trimming removed 3 bases from V and 6 bases from J, with 26 bases in between. The CDR3 length is 19 residues.

This clonotype was seen ten or more times. The chain carries TRBV2 and TRBJ2-3; a possible D gene is TRBD2 (6 bases). The CDR3 runs to 15 residues. V shed 8 bases and J shed 3 bases, with 18 bases lying between them. Germline V lookup: CDR1 SNHLY, CDR2 FYNNEI. For the CDR3, the DNA is TGTGCCAGCGGGGGGAGTGAGGGACCAACAGATACGCAGTATTTT. This sequence encodes CASGGSEGPTDTQYF.

This clonotype was recorded at least ten times. V is TRBV12-3 or TRBV12-4 and J is TRBJ2-7; 7 bases are shared with TRBD1. The CDR3 runs to 14 residues. Trimming at V came to 3 bases and at J to 2 bases, leaving 4 bases not matched to a gene. This CDR3 is CASSFGDRTYEQYF. The DNA for the CDR3 is TGTGCCAGCAGTTTCGGGGACAGAACCTACGAGCAGTACTTC.

This clonotype was seen many times. V gene TRBV12-3 or TRBV12-4 combines with J gene TRBJ2-2; either TRBD1 or TRBD2 may fit D (5 bases each). The CDR3 extends over 13 amino acids. Trimming took off 3 bases at V and 6 bases at J, with 8 bases between the two ends. The chain's CDR3 is CASSLGPSGELFF. CDR3 in DNA: TGTGCCAGCAGTTTGGGACCCTCCGGGGAGCTGTTTTTT.

The gene calls are TRBV5-1 and TRBJ2-7, with 9 bases matching TRBD2. Germline V CDR1 and CDR2: SGHRS, YFSETQ. The CDR3 covers 15 residues. The V gene end was trimmed by 3 bases and the J gene end by 3 bases; junction bases not matched to a gene: 7. CDR3: CASSSVGGRDYEQYF. The CDR3 DNA follows: TGCGCCAGCAGCTCCGTTGGCGGGAGGGACTACGAGCAGTACTTC.

Ten or more counts support this clonotype. V and J are TRBV7-2 and TRBJ1-1; possibly TRBD1 for D (5 bases). Germline CDR1 is SGHTA and CDR2 is FQGNSA. V was trimmed by 2 bases and J by 2 bases, leaving 15 bases between them. The CDR3 runs 16 residues. This CDR3 is CASSLIGLGVNTEAFF. CDR3 nucleotide sequence: TGTGCCAGCAGCTTAATTGGGTTAGGGGTAAACACTGAAGCTTTCTTT.

The chain couples TRBV28 to TRBJ2-2; the D is unclear. The CDR3 sequence is 15 residues long. Germline-derived CDR1 and CDR2 are MDHEN and SYDVKM. Trimming took 6 bases from V and 4 from J, leaving 15 bases between them. CDR3 coding DNA: TGTGCCAGCAGCTCCGCGACATTCGTCACCGGGGAGCTGTTTTTT. This gives the protein CASSSATFVTGELFF.

The chain joins TRBV15 to TRBJ2-1; 8 nucleotides agree with TRBD1. Germline-derived CDR1 and CDR2 are LNHNV and YYDKDF (reference sequence). The CDR3 length is 16 residues. Losses at the gene ends were 0 bases for V and 6 bases for J; bases not matched to a gene: 7. CDR3 nucleotides: TGTGCCACCAGCAGAGATAGGACAGGGTCAGTCAATGAGCAGTTCTTC. It translates to CATSRDRTGSVNEQFF.

The V call is TRBV19, the J call TRBJ2-4; 11 bases are a match to TRBD1. CDR3 length equals 20 residues. Germline CDR1 LNHDA, CDR2 SQIVND (reference sequence). Germline trimming cut 1 base from V and 0 bases from J; bases unmatched to any gene: 11. This chain's CDR3 is CASSIAGQGASYLAKNIQYF. CDR3 DNA sequence: TGTGCCAGTAGTATAGCTGGACAGGGGGCCTCCTACTTAGCCAAAAACATTCAGTACTTC.

This clonotype was detected many times. The rearrangement joins TRBV27 to TRBJ2-7; D may be TRBD1 (5 bases). CDR3 length equals 16 residues. Trimming cost V 6 bases and J 4 bases, with 22 bases left between them. The germline CDR1 and CDR2 sequences are MNHEY and SMNVEV (reference sequence). CDR3 sequence: CASSQPVSGKQYEQYF. DNA for the CDR3: TGTGCCAGCAGCCAACCGGTGTCAGGGAAACAATACGAGCAGTACTTC.

This clonotype has just a few counts. The chain couples TRBV28 to TRBJ1-2; tentatively, D is TRBD1 (5 bases). The CDR3 runs 13 residues. V lost 4 bases to trimming and J lost 1 base, with 7 bases between them. Germline V gives CDR1 MDHEN, CDR2 SYDVKM. The CDR3 here is CASSSGLNYGYTF. In DNA, the CDR3 is TGTGCCAGCAGTTCGGGACTTAACTATGGCTACACCTTC.

On this clonotype itself: A much larger clone differs from this one at a single base, so this may be a read error. The J gene is TRBJ2-1, the V gene TRBV6-1; TRBD1 aligns across 8 bases. There are 14 residues in the CDR3. Germline CDR1 MNHNS, CDR2 SASEGT. The CDR3 protein is CAGSSQGANNEQFF. Here the CDR3 DNA reads TGTGCCGGCAGCAGCCAGGGGGCGAACAATGAGCAGTTCTTC.

V is TRBV19 and J is TRBJ2-5; 13 bases align to TRBD2. The CDR3 sequence is 15 residues long. The germline CDR1 and CDR2 sequences are LNHDA and SQIVND (reference sequence). V lost 5 bases and J lost 5; bases outside the gene matches: 5. CDR3 coding DNA: TGTGCCAGTAGTTCTACTAGCGGGAGGGCCGAGACCCAGTACTTC. Its translation is CASSSTSGRAETQYF.

This clonotype was recorded a few times. The chain links TRBV10-3 to TRBJ2-5; 8 bases map to TRBD2. The germline V gene has CDR1 ENHRY and CDR2 SYGVKD. This CDR3 region has 16 residues. The V segment lost 3 bases and the J segment 5 bases; nucleotides outside the gene matches: 11. CDR3 in DNA: TGTGCCATCAGTGATCGGGCCGGGAGGGGTTGGGAGACCCAGTACTTC. This encodes CAISDRAGRGWETQYF.